The T cell receptor (beta chain) under discussion was sequenced for a study of blood T cell repertoires in COVID-19 (TCRdb year 2020). At the level of the whole study: Collaborator samples came from the United States, Italy and Spain and covered acute and convalescent phases of COVID-19. A de-identified subject ID, COVID-19 status, age in years and sex were almost always included in the sample metadata. Subjects who had been exposed to COVID-19, were actively infected with it, or had recovered from it provided the deeply sampled blood TCRbeta repertoires that made up the dataset. The prospective study material was composed of cDNA or gDNA derived from T cells, B-cell-depleted T cells, or PBMCs. HLA class I and class II types, where available, came from metadata supplied by the sample provider rather than from assay-based typing. The repertoires were released in a freely available public database meant as a resource for research on the immune response to SARS-CoV-2. The samples were drawn from the first 160 participants of the ongoing ImmuneRACE study and from over a thousand subjects provided by 6 global collaborators.

Germline trimming amounts to 5 bases on V and 3 bases on J, with 4 as the count of junction bases outside the gene matches. CDR1 and CDR2 are read off the germline V gene as SGHTA and FQGNSA. The CDR3 starts with the cysteine, ends with the phenylalanine, and has 14 residues. The DNA shown is the 42-base CDR3, in frame from base 1. Remarks on this clone: The clone's antigen remains unknown. The record has no base qualities; no much larger clone is one base away.

Overall results and qualifications from the work: How much clinical and demographic metadata was included differed by source and by participant, and the metadata was provided uncurated.

TCRbeta CDR3 regions were amplified from genomic DNA by means of the immunoSEQ Assay, a bias-controlled multiplex PCR. Turning to the authors' computational methods: Within the assay, amplification of reference gene primers was used to estimate how many nucleated cells each sample contained. To quantify the absolute abundance of each unique TCRbeta CDR3 rearrangement, sequence reads were collapsed and filtered. Productive Simpson clonality was computed per sample as the square root of Simpson's diversity index over productive rearrangements. TCRdb re-hosts the immuneACCESS table, in-frame sequences only. Its copies lack some clones; in the studies checked, an unresolved V gene accounts for under half of them, and the cause for the rest is not known. V and J calls and clone size come straight from that table; D and trimming were deduced from the DNA. Recorded for this sample are 150,000 or so clones; roughly 90% of them occurred a single time. Approximately 4% of the sample is held by the ten biggest clonotypes.

Collaborating institutions collected whole blood in K2EDTA tubes following their own protocols. Collaborator samples were shipped for TCRbeta analysis as frozen whole blood, isolated PBMCs, or DNA extracted from either sample type. The sample consisted of peripheral blood. The origin of this receptor is a woman in her sixties or seventies with acute or convalescent COVID-19. The rearranged chain carries TRBV7-2 and TRBJ2-7; the central 10 bases match TRBD1. The CDR3 in this case is CASSDWTGGYEQYF. The sequenced DNA: TGTGCCAGCAGCGATTGGACAGGGGGCTACGAGCAGTACTTC.